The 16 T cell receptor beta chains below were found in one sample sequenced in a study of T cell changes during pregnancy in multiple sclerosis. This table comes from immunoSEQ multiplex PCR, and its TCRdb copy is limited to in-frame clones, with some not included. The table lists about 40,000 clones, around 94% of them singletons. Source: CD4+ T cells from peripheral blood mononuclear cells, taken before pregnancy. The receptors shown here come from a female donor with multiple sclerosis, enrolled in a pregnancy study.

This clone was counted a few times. As DNA, the CDR3 is TGTGCCATCAGTGGGGGGACCGGGGGGCGACCCGAGCAGTTCTTC. It specifies CAISGGTGGRPEQFF. The chain is built from TRBV10-3 and TRBJ2-1; the D gene is possibly TRBD2 (7 bases). V was trimmed by 4 bases and J by 10 bases, leaving 20 bases between them. The CDR3 length is 15 residues. CDR1 is ENHRY and CDR2 is SYGVKD in the germline V gene.

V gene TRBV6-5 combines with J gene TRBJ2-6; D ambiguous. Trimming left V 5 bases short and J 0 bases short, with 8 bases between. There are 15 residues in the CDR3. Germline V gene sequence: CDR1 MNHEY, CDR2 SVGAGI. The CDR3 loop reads CASSAASSGANVLTF. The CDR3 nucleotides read TGTGCCAGCAGTGCCGCGAGCTCTGGGGCCAACGTCCTGACTTTC.

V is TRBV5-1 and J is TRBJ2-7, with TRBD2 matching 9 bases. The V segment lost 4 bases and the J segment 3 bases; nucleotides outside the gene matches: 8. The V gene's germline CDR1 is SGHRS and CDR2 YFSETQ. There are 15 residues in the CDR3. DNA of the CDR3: TGCGCCAGCAGCACACATAGCGGGAGCGACTACGAGCAGTACTTC. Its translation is CASSTHSGSDYEQYF.

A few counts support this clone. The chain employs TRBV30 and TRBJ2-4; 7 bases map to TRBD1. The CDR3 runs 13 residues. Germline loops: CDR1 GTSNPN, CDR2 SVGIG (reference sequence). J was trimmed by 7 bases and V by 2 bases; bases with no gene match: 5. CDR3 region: CAWSPDRVNIQYF. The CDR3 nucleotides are TGTGCCTGGAGTCCCGACAGGGTGAACATTCAGTACTTC.

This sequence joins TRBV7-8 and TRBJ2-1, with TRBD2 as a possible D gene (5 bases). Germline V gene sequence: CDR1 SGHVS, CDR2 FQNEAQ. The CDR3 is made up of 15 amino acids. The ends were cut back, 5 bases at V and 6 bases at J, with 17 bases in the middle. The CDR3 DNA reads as TGTGCCAGCAGCAGCAATCAGGACTTAGGCAATGAGCAGTTCTTC. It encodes CASSSNQDLGNEQFF.

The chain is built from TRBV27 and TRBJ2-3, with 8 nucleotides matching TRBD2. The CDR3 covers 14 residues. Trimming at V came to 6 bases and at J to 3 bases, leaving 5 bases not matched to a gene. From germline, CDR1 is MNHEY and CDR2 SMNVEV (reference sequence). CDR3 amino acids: CASSSGRVTDTQYF. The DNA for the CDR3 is TGTGCCAGCAGCAGCGGGAGAGTAACAGATACGCAGTATTTT.

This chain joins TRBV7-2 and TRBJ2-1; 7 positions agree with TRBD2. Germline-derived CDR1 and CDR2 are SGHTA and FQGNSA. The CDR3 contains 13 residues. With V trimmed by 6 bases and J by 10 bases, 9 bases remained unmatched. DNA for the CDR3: TGTGCCAGCAGTTATGGACTAGTCGGCGAGCAGTTCTTC. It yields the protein CASSYGLVGEQFF.

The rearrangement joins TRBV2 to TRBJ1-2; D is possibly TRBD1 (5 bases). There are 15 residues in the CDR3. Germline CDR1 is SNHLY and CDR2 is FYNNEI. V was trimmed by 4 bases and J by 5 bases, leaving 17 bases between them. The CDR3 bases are TGTGCCAGCAGTGCCGATAGGGGAATTCGGTATGGCTACACCTTC. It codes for CASSADRGIRYGYTF.

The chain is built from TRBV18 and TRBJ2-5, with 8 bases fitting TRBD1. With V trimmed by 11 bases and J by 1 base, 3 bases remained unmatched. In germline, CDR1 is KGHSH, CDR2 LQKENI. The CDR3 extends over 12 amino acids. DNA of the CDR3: TGTGCCTCGGGACAGGTCCAAGAGACCCAGTACTTC. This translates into CASGQVQETQYF.

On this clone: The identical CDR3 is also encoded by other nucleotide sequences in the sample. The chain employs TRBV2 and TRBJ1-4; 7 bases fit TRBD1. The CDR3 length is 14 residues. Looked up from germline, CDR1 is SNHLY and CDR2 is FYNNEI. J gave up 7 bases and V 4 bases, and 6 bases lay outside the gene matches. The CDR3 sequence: CASSVETGSEKLFF. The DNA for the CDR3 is TGTGCCAGCAGTGTAGAGACAGGGTCTGAAAAACTGTTTTTT.

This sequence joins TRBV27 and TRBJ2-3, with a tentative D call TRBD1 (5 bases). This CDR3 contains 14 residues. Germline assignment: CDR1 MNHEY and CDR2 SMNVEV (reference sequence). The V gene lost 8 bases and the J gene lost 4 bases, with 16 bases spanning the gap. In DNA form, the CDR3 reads TGTGCCAGCGCCGGGCAGGGAATGTCAGATACGCAGTATTTT. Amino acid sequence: CASAGQGMSDTQYF.

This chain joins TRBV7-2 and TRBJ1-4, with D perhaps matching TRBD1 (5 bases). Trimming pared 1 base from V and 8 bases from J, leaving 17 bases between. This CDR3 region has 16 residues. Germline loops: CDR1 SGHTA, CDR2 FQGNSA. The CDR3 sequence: CASSLDARAGREKLFF. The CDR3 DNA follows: TGTGCCAGCAGCTTAGACGCGCGGGCAGGGAGGGAAAAACTGTTTTTT.

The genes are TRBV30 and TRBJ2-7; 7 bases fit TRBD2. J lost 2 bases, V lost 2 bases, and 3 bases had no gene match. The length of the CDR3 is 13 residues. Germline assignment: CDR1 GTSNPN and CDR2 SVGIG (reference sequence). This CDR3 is CAWSLGLAYEQYF. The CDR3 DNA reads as TGTGCCTGGAGTCTAGGACTAGCCTACGAGCAGTACTTC.

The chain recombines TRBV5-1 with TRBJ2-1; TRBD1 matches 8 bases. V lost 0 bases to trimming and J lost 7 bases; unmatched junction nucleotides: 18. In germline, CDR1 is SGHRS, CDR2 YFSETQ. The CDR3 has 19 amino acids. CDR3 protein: CASSLARQGPRTLGNEQFF. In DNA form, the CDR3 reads TGCGCCAGCAGCTTGGCGAGACAGGGGCCCAGGACTCTGGGGAATGAGCAGTTCTTC.

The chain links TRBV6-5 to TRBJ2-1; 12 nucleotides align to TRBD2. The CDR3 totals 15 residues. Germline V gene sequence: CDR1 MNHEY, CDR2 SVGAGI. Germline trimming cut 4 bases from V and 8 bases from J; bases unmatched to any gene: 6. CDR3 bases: TGTGCCAGCAGTTCCCCGACTAGCGGGAGATATGAGCAGTTCTTC. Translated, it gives CASSSPTSGRYEQFF.

CDR3 in amino acids: CASSGRDRGAGELFF. In DNA form, the CDR3 reads TGTGCCAGCAGCGGACGGGACAGGGGGGCCGGGGAGCTGTTTTTT. V and J are TRBV9 and TRBJ2-2, with 11 bases matching TRBD1. Germline V gene lookup returns CDR1 SGDLS and CDR2 YYNGEE. Germline trimming cut 3 bases from V and 6 bases from J; bases unmatched to any gene: 4. The CDR3 covers 15 residues.